The 6 T cell receptor beta chains given below trace back to one sample, sequenced in a study of early T cells in non-severe SARS-CoV-2 infection. TCRdb reprocessed the 5' RACE reads via MiXCR and lists one record per CDR3 protein. In the table there are tens of thousands of distinct CDR3 sequences, 9.5% to 13% of which are singletons. Sequenced: whole blood. The receptors derive from an adult who was a healthcare worker with PCR-confirmed SARS-CoV-2 infection or an uninfected control (not recorded which).

CDR3 amino acids: CASSPGRDEQFF. The CDR3 coding sequence is TGTGCCAGCAGCCCAGGGAGAGATGAGCAGTTCTTC. The chain is built from TRBV5-6 and TRBJ2-1, with D perhaps assigned TRBD1 or TRBD2 (5 bases each). Trimming shortened V by 4 bases and J by 8 bases, and 10 bases separated the two germline ends. The CDR3 length is 12 residues. Germline lookup yields CDR1 SGHDT and CDR2 YYEEEE.

This clonotype has more than one count but fewer than ten. This chain uses TRBV6-1 with TRBJ2-3, with a tentative D call TRBD2 (6 bases). V was clipped by 6 bases and J by 4 bases, with 20 bases between them. The CDR3 runs 16 residues. The germline V gene has CDR1 MNHNS and CDR2 SASEGT. CDR3 DNA sequence: TGTGCCAGCAGCCTCCGACTAGACACACATCCAGATACGCAGTATTTT. Translated: CASSLRLDTHPDTQYF.

This clonotype was recorded a few times. This chain joins TRBV6-5 and TRBJ2-4, with a tentative D call TRBD2 (5 bases). Trimming pared 2 bases from V and 2 bases from J, leaving 13 bases between. CDR1 and CDR2 from the germline V gene are MNHEY and SVGAGI. This CDR3 has 16 amino acids. This CDR3 reads CASSYAGYGTKNIQYF. In DNA, the CDR3 is TGTGCCAGCAGTTACGCGGGCTACGGAACCAAAAACATTCAGTACTTC.

This clonotype was seen ten or more times. The V call is TRBV5-1, the J call TRBJ1-3; D remains ambiguous. The CDR3 loop spans 15 amino acids. Germline V gene lookup returns CDR1 SGHRS and CDR2 YFSETQ. Trimming left V 4 bases short and J 2 bases short, with 13 bases between. CDR3 loop: CASSPQAPPGNTIYF. The CDR3 DNA reads as TGCGCCAGCAGCCCGCAGGCCCCCCCTGGAAACACCATATATTTT. Full variable domain (outside the CDR3, taken from reference TRBV5-1 and TRBJ1-3): KAGVTQTPRYLIKTRGQQVTLSCSPISGHRSVSWYQQTPGQGLQFLFEYFSETQRNKGNFPGRFSGRQFSNSRSEMNVSTLELGDSALYLCASSPQAPPGNTIYFGEGSWLTVV.

The chain couples TRBV2 to TRBJ2-7, with 7 bases identical to TRBD1. Trimming removed 7 bases from V and 4 bases from J; junction bases left unmatched: 7. This CDR3 region has 13 residues. The germline gives CDR1 SNHLY, CDR2 FYNNEI. The CDR3 protein is CASKPDRAYEQYF. CDR3 DNA sequence: TGTGCCAGCAAACCCGACAGGGCATACGAGCAGTACTTC.

CDR3 bases: TGTGCCAGCACCCCAAGTTGGGCCCAAGAGACCCAGTACTTC. It encodes CASTPSWAQETQYF. The chain employs TRBV28 and TRBJ2-5; D remains ambiguous. Trimming pared 7 bases from V and 1 base from J, leaving 13 bases between. There are 14 residues in the CDR3. Germline CDR1 MDHEN, CDR2 SYDVKM.